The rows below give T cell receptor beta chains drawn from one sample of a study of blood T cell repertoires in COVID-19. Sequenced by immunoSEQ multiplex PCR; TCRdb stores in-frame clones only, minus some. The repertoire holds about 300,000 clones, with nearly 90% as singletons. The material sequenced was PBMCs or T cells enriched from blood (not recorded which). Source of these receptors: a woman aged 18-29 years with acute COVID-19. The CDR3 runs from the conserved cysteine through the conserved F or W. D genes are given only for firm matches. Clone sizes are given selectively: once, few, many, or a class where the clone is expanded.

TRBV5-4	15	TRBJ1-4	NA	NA	TGTGCCAGCAGTACCATTGAGGGTGTGGGTGAAAAACTGTTTTTT	CASSTIEGVGEKLFF
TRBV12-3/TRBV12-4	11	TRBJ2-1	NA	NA	TGTGCCAGCAGCAATAGCGATGAGCAGTTCTTC	CASSNSDEQFF
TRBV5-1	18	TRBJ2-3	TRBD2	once	TGCGCCAGCAGCCCCTTAACTAGCGGGAGGGCCCCGGCAGATACGCAGTATTTT	CASSPLTSGRAPADTQYF
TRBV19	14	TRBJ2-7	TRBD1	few	TGTGCCAGTAGTATGGTACAGGGGGACTACGAGCAGTACTTC	CASSMVQGDYEQYF
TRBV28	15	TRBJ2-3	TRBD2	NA	TGTGCCAGCAGATTAAATAGCGGGAGCGCAGATACGCAGTATTTT	CASRLNSGSADTQYF
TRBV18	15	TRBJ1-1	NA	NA	TGTGCCAGCTCACGGGAAAGGGGCTTGAACACTGAAGCTTTCTTT	CASSRERGLNTEAFF
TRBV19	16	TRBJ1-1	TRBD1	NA	TGTGCCAGTAGCCGATCACAGGGGACCCCCACCACTGAAGCTTTCTTT	CASSRSQGTPTTEAFF
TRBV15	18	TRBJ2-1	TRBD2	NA	TGTGCCACCAGCAGAGATGTGTTCGGGACTAGCGGGAGCAATGAGCAGTTCTTC	CATSRDVFGTSGSNEQFF
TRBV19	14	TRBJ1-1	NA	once	TGTGCCAGTATCAATCAGGGGCGATGGACTGAAGCTTTCTTT	CASINQGRWTEAFF
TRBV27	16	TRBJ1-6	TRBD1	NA	TGTGCCAGCAGTCCCCGGACAGGGGCGGCCTGGTCACCCCTCCACTTT	CASSPRTGAAWSPLHF
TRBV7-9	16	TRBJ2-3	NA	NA	TGTGCCAGCAGCTTAGGGTCCAGGGGTCGGACAGATACGCAGTATTTT	CASSLGSRGRTDTQYF
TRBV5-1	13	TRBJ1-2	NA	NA	TGCGCCAGCAGCTTGGGACGGTCGGGTGGCTACACCTTC	CASSLGRSGGYTF
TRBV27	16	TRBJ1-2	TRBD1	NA	TGTGCCAGCAGTTTATCGGGACAGGGGGAGGACTATGGCTACACCTTC	CASSLSGQGEDYGYTF
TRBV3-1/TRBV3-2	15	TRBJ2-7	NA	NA	TGTGCCAGCAGCCAAGACCCCCTGAGCTCCTACGAGCAGTACTTC	CASSQDPLSSYEQYF
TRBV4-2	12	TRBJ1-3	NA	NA	TGTGCCAGCAGCCAAGCCAGAAACACCATATATTTT	CASSQARNTIYF
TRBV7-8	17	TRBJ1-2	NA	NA	TGTGCCAGCAGCTTAGTAAGGGTTAATGGACTTAACTATGGCTACACCTTC	CASSLVRVNGLNYGYTF
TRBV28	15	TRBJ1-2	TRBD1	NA	TGTGCCAGCAGTCCATCCTCGGACAGGGGGCGCCGAAACACCTTC	CASSPSSDRGRRNTF
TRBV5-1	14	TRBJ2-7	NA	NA	TGCGCCAGCCTAGACGACTGGATACCTAACGAGCAGTACTTC	CASLDDWIPNEQYF
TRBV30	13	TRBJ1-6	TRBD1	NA	TGTGCCTGGAATGGACAGGGGGATTCACCCCTCCACTTT	CAWNGQGDSPLHF
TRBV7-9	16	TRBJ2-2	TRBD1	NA	TGTGCCAGCAGACCCCGGGACAGGGTTAAGACCGGGGAGCTGTTTTTT	CASRPRDRVKTGELFF
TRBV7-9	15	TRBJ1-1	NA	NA	TGTGCCAGCAGCTTGGGACAAATCATGAACACTGAAGCTTTCTTT	CASSLGQIMNTEAFF
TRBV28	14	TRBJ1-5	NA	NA	TGTGCCAGCAGTTTGGACGGGGAGTGGCAGCCCCAGCATTTT	CASSLDGEWQPQHF
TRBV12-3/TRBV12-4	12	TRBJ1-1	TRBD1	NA	TGTGCCAGCAGTGGGACAGGGGGTGCAGCTTTCTTT	CASSGTGGAAFF
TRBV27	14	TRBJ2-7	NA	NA	TGTGCCAGCAGTAACCGGTTTATCTCCTACGAGCAGTACTTC	CASSNRFISYEQYF
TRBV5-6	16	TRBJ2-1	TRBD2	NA	TGTGCCAGCAGCTTGGCGGGTAGCGGGGTTTACAATGAGCAGTTCTTC	CASSLAGSGVYNEQFF
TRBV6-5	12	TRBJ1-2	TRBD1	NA	TGTGCCAGCAGTTTAGGGGGCCTCGGCTACACCTTC	CASSLGGLGYTF
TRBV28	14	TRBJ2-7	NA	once	TGTGCCAGCAGTCTGACAGGCAGCTCCTACGAGCAGTACTTC	CASSLTGSSYEQYF
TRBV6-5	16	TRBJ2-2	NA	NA	TGTGCCAGCAGTTACTCGCCAGGGACTAACACCGGGGAGCTGTTTTTT	CASSYSPGTNTGELFF
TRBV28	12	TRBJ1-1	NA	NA	TGTGCCAGCAGTTTAGGGGGCCCTGAAGCTTTCTTT	CASSLGGPEAFF
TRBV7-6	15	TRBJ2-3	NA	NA	TGTGCCAGCAGCTTAGTTTCCAGGGGAGCAGATACGCAGTATTTT	CASSLVSRGADTQYF
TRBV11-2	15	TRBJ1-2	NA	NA	TGTGCCAGCAGCCCCCACCCCGGGGGGAGTTCCGGCTACACCTTC	CASSPHPGGSSGYTF
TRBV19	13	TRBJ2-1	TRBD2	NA	TGTGCCAGTAGACTAGCGGCTTACAATGAGCAGTTCTTC	CASRLAAYNEQFF
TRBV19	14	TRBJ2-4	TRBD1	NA	TGTGCCAGTAGTCCCCGGGACAGCGAAAACATTCAGTACTTC	CASSPRDSENIQYF
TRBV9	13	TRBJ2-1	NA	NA	TGTGCCAGCAGCGAGGACTCATACAATGAGCAGTTCTTC	CASSEDSYNEQFF
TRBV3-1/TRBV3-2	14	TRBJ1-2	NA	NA	TGTGCCAGCAGCCAAGGGGGGCAGTTCTATGGCTACACCTTC	CASSQGGQFYGYTF
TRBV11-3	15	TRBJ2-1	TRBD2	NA	TGTGCCAGCAGCTTAATCACGGGAGGAGGCAATGAGCAGTTCTTC	CASSLITGGGNEQFF
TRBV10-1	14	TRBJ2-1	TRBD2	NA	TGCGCCAGCACCCGGGGGGGGGAGGGAAATGAGCAGTTCTTC	CASTRGGEGNEQFF
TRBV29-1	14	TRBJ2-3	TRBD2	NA	TGCAGCGCTGCCCAGCGGGGAAGCACAGATACGCAGTATTTT	CSAAQRGSTDTQYF
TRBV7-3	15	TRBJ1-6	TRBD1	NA	TGTGCCAGCAGCTTAACGAGACAGGGTAATTCACCCCTCCACTTT	CASSLTRQGNSPLHF
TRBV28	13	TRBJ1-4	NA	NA	TGTGCCAGCAGTTGGAGGGTTAGGGAAAAACTGTTTTTT	CASSWRVREKLFF
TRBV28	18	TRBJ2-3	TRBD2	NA	TGTGCCAGCAGTATGACTAGCGGGAAATGGTTCGGCACAGATACGCAGTATTTT	CASSMTSGKWFGTDTQYF
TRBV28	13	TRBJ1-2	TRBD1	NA	TGTGCCAGCAGCTTACAGGGGCCCTATGGCTACACCTTC	CASSLQGPYGYTF
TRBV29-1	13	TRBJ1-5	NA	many	TGCAGCGCTTCGAACAGGGGCAATCAGCCCCAGCATTTT	CSASNRGNQPQHF
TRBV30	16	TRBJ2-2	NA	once	TGTGCCTGGAGGGTTCGGCGGGGAACTCCCACCGGGGAGCTGTTTTTT	CAWRVRRGTPTGELFF
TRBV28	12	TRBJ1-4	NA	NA	TGTGCCAGCAGTTCCCCCGGGACTTTACTGTTTTTT	CASSSPGTLLFF
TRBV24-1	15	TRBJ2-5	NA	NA	TGTGCCACCAGTGATTTGCCAGACATGGAAGAGACCCAGTACTTC	CATSDLPDMEETQYF
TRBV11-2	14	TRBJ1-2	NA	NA	TGTGCCAGCAGCTCGACAGGAGCTAACTATGGCTACACCTTC	CASSSTGANYGYTF
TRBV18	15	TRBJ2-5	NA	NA	TGTGCCAGCTCGCCGCCGGGACTGCCACAAGAGACCCAGTACTTC	CASSPPGLPQETQYF
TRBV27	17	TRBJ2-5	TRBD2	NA	TGTGCCAGCAGTTTAATTCGGGGCGGGAGGGCCGCGGAGACCCAGTACTTC	CASSLIRGGRAAETQYF
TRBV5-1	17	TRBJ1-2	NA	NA	TGCGCCAGCAGCTTGGATTCACAGGGCGGGTTGGGGAATGGCTACACCTTC	CASSLDSQGGLGNGYTF